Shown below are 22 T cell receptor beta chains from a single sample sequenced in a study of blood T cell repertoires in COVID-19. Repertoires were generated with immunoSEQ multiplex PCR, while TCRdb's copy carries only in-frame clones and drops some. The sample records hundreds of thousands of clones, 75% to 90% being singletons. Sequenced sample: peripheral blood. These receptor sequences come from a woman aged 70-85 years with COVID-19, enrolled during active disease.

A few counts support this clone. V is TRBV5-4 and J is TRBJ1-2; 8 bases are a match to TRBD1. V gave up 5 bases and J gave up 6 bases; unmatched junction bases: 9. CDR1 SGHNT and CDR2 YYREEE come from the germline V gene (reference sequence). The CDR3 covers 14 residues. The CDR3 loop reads CASSFNSGQDGYTF. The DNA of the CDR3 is TGTGCCAGCAGTTTTAACTCGGGACAGGATGGCTACACCTTC.

CDR3 amino acids: CASSTSSGGAYEQYF. In DNA, the CDR3 is TGTGCCAGCAGCACCTCTAGCGGGGGGGCCTACGAGCAGTACTTC. The chain employs TRBV7-2 and TRBJ2-7; the match to TRBD2 covers 12 bases. The CDR3 sequence is 15 residues long. With V trimmed by 5 bases and J by 2 bases, 4 bases remained unmatched. Germline V lookup: CDR1 SGHTA, CDR2 FQGNSA.

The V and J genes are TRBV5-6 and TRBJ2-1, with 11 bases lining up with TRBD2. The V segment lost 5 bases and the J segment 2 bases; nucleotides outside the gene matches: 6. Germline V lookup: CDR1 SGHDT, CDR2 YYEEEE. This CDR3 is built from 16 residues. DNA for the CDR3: TGTGCCAGCAGTTCTAGCGGGGGGCCCCCCTACAATGAGCAGTTCTTC. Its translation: CASSSSGGPPYNEQFF.

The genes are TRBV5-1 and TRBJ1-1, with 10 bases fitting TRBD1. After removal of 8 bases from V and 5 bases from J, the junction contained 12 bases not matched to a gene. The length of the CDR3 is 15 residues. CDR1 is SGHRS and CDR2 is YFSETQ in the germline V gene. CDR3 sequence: CARKRDRGELTEAFF. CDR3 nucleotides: TGCGCCAGAAAACGGGACAGGGGCGAACTTACTGAAGCTTTCTTT.

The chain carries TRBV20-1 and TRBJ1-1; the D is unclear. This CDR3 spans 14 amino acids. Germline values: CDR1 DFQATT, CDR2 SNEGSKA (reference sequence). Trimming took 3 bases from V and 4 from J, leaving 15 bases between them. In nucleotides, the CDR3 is TGCAGTGCTAGTTTCCGGGGAATTGTCACTGAAGCTTTCTTT. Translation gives CSASFRGIVTEAFF.

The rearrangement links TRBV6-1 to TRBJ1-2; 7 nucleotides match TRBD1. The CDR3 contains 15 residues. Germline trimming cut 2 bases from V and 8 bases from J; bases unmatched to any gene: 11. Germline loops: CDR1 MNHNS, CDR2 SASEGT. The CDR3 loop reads CASSEFQTGIGGYTF. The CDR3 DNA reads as TGTGCCAGCAGTGAATTCCAGACAGGGATAGGGGGCTACACCTTC.

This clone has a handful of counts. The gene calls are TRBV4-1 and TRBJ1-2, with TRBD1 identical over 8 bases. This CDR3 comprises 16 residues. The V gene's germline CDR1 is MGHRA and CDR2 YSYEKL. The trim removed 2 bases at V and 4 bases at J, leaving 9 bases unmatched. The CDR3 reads CASSQPRQGIGYGYTF. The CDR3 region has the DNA TGCGCCAGCAGCCAACCTCGACAGGGGATCGGCTATGGCTACACCTTC.

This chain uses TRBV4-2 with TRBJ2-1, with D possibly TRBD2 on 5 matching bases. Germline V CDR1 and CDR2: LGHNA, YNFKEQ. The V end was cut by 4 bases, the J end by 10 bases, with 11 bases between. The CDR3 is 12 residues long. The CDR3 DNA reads TGTGCCAGCAGCCCAGAGCGGCCCGAGCAGTTCTTC. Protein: CASSPERPEQFF.

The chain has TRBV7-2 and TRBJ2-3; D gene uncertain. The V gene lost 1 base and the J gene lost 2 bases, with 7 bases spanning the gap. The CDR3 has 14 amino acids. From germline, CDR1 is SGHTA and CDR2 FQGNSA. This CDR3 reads CASSLVVFTDTQYF. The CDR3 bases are TGTGCCAGCAGCTTAGTTGTCTTCACAGATACGCAGTATTTT.

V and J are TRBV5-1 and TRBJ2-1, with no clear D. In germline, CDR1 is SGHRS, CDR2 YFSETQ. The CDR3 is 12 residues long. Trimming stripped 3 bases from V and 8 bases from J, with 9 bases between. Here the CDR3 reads CASSYLSDEQFF. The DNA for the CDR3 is TGCGCCAGCAGCTATCTATCCGATGAGCAGTTCTTC.

Written as DNA, the CDR3 is TGTGCCAGCAGGAGAGCGGGGGCCTCTGGAAACACCATATATTTT. This codes for CASRRAGASGNTIYF. The chain joins TRBV6-5 to TRBJ1-3; possible D gene TRBD1, 6 bases. CDR1 MNHEY and CDR2 SVGAGI come from the germline V gene. V shed 6 bases and J shed 0 bases, with 12 bases lying between them. The length of the CDR3 is 15 residues.

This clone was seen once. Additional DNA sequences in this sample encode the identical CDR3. The CDR3 spells CASSVQGNTGELFF. CDR3 in DNA: TGTGCCAGCAGCGTCCAGGGGAACACCGGGGAGCTGTTTTTT. V and J are TRBV2 and TRBJ2-2; maybe TRBD1 (5 bases). The germline CDR1 and CDR2 sequences are SNHLY and FYNNEI. Trimming took off 6 bases at V and 1 base at J, with 9 bases between the two ends. The CDR3 consists of 14 residues.

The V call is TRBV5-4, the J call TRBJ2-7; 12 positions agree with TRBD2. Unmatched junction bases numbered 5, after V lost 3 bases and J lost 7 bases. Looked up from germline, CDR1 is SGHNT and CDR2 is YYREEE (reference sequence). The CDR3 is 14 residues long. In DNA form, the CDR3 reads TGTGCCAGCAGCTCTAGGACTAGCGGGGATGAGCAGTACTTC. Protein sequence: CASSSRTSGDEQYF.

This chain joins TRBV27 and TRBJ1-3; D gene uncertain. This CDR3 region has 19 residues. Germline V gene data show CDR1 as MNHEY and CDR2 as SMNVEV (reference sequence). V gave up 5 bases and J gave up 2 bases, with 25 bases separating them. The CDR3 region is CASSRLPLKRGGTGNTIYF. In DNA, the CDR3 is TGTGCCAGCAGTCGTCTGCCCCTTAAGAGAGGTGGAACTGGAAACACCATATATTTT.

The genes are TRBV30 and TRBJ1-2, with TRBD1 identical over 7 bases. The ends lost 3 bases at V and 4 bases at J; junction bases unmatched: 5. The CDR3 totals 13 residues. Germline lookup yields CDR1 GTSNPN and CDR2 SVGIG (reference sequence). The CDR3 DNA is TGTGCCTGGAGGACGACAGGGTCCTATGGCTACACCTTC. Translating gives CAWRTTGSYGYTF.

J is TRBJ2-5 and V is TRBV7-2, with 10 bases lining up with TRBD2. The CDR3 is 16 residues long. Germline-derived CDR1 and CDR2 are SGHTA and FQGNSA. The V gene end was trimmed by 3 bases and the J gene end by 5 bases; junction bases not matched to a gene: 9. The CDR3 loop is CASSFYERGGQETQYF. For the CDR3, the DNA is TGTGCCAGCAGCTTCTACGAGCGGGGGGGACAGGAGACCCAGTACTTC.

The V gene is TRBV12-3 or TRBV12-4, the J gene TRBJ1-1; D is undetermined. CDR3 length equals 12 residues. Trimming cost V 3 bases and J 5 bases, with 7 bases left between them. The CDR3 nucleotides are TGTGCCAGCAGTTTCGGGGAAACTGAAGCTTTCTTT. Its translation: CASSFGETEAFF.

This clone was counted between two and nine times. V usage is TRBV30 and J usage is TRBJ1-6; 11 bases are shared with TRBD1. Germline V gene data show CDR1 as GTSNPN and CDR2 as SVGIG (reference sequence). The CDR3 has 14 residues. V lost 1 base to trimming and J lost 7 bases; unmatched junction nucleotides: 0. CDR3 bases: TGTGCCTGGAGTGGGGACAGGGGGAATTCACCCCTCCACTTT. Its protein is CAWSGDRGNSPLHF. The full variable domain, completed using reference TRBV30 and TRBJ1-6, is SQTIHQWPATLVQPVGSPLSLECTVEGTSNPNLYWYRQAAGRGLQLLFYSVGIGQISSEVPQNLSASRPQDRQFILSSKKLLLSDSGFYLCAWSGDRGNSPLHFGNGTRLTVT.

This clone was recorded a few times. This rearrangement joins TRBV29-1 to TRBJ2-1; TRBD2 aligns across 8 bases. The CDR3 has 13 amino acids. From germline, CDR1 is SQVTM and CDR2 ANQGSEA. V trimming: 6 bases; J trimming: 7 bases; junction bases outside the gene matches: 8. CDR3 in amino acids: CSVETSVRNEQFF. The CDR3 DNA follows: TGCAGCGTGGAGACTAGCGTAAGGAATGAGCAGTTCTTC.

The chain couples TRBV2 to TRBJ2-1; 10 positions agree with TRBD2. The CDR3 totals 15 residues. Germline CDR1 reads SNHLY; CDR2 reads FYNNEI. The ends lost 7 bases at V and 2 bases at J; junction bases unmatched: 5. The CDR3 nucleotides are TGTGCCAGCACCCAAACTAGCGGGGCCTACAATGAGCAGTTCTTC. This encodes CASTQTSGAYNEQFF.

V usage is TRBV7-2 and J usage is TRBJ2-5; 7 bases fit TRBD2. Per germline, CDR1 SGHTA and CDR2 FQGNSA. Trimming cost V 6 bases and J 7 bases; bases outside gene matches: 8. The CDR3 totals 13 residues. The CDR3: CASSSVGGRTQYF. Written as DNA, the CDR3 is TGTGCCAGCAGTTCCGTCGGGGGGAGGACCCAGTACTTC.

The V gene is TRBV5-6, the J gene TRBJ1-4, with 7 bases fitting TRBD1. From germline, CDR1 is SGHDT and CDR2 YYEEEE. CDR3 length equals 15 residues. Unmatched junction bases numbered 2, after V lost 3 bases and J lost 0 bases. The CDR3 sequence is CASSSTGSTNEKLFF. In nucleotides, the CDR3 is TGTGCCAGCAGCTCGACAGGGTCAACTAATGAAAAACTGTTTTTT.